This T cell receptor beta chain was retrieved from a study of T-cell reconstitution after alpha-beta-depleted transplantation in children (dated by TCRdb to about 2016). Concerning the study at large: T-cell immune reconstitution after TCRalphabeta/CD19-depleted allogeneic hematopoietic cell transplantation in children was quantitatively tracked in the study by means of TCR repertoire profiling.

Library preparation was by PCR. These reads were obtained on an Illumina HiSeq 2500. TCR library preparation used molecular barcoding, with unique molecular identifiers applied to normalize quantification of the TCRbeta repertoire. TCRdb applied fastp at Q25 and MiXCR to the public reads, then kept only in-frame beta chains. Every entry covers one CDR3 protein and lists the most common genes and DNA from its rows. For this sample the table gives 800,000 to 1,000,000 distinct CDR3 sequences, of which about 31% were detected only once. 28% of the sample is taken by the ten largest. Notes on this clonotype: It has no known antigen specificity. Per-nucleotide qualities are absent, and no much larger clonotype sits a single base away.

The germline V gene gives CDR1 as SGHRS and CDR2 as YFSETQ. Including cysteine and phenylalanine, the CDR3 has 15 amino acids. Only the CDR3 DNA is retained, 45 bases long and in frame from the first base. V sheds 4 bases and J sheds 2 bases, leaving 16 bases between their ends. The paper's findings and limits, for the study overall: The apparently early recovery of alphabetaT-cell counts about two months after transplant reportedly depended on only several hundred rapidly expanded clones that came from non-depleted graft cells. The high TCRbeta diversity at day 60 in some patients was ascribed to recipient T cells and intrathymic progenitors that had survived conditioning. Over the following months the frequencies of hyperexpanded clones went down, and after one year T-cell counts and TCRbeta diversity were mostly credited to newly produced T cells.

Reading the label with the study, this specimen's treatment or condition is: allogeneic hematopoietic cell transplantation with graft depleted of TCRalphabeta T cells and CD19 B cells. The children who served as transplant recipients had been given grafts of TCRalphabeta/CD19-depleted allogeneic hematopoietic cells. The sequencing used PBMCs, mostly from graft donor cells, collected 360 days after TCRalphabeta/CD19-depleted stem cell transplant. Recombination connected TRBV5-1 to TRBJ2-7, with the D segment identity uncertain. The receptor was isolated from a boy less than two years old who had a stem cell transplant for SCID, so the T cells may come from the graft donor. The DNA is TGCGCCAGCAGCACCCCAACAGATCTTCCCTACGAGCAGTACTTC. Its product reads: CASSTPTDLPYEQYF.